One and the same sample provided the 17 T cell receptor beta chains below, sequenced in a study of Ad26.COV2.S vaccination and SARS-CoV-2 variants. Profiling relied on immunoSEQ multiplex PCR, and the TCRdb table lists in-frame clones only, not all of them. The sample carries about 350,000 clones, 92% recorded once. The material was peripheral blood, obtained after recovery from COVID-19. These TCRs come from a human donor who had recovered from COVID-19.

This clone was counted once. The chain is built from TRBV7-9 and TRBJ2-3, with D hard to call. Germline V gene data show CDR1 as SEHNR and CDR2 as FQNEAQ (reference sequence). This CDR3 spans 13 amino acids. V lost 8 bases and J 5 bases, leaving 14 bases between the germline ends. CDR3 DNA: TGTGCCAGCCTAAAACAGCTCAGAGATACGCAGTATTTT. It yields the protein CASLKQLRDTQYF.

In this sample, this clone turned up once. The chain combines TRBV11-2 with TRBJ1-1, with 10 bases that match TRBD1. The ends lost 5 bases at V and 1 base at J; junction bases unmatched: 7. Per the germline V gene, CDR1 is SGHAT and CDR2 is FQNNGV. The CDR3 loop spans 16 amino acids. The DNA for the CDR3 is TGTGCCAGCAGCGGGGGACAGGGGAAAACGAACACTGAAGCTTTCTTT. Its protein is CASSGGQGKTNTEAFF.

The chain carries TRBV9 and TRBJ2-3, with D unresolved. Germline-derived CDR1 and CDR2 are SGDLS and YYNGEE. Trimming took 0 bases from V and 2 from J, leaving 7 bases between them. CDR3 length: 14 amino acids. Here the CDR3 reads CASSVDRHTDTQYF. CDR3 DNA: TGTGCCAGCAGCGTAGATCGGCACACAGATACGCAGTATTTT.

Details on this clone: At the DNA level, this CDR3 is encoded by other sequences in the same sample as well. The CDR3 reads CASSQGMNTEAFF. As DNA, the CDR3 is TGCGCCAGCAGCCAGGGAATGAACACTGAAGCTTTCTTT. The rearrangement joins TRBV4-1 to TRBJ1-1; D call uncertain. V dropped 3 bases and J dropped 0 bases, with 5 bases sitting between them. The CDR3 covers 13 residues. Germline-derived CDR1 and CDR2 are MGHRA and YSYEKL.

The V gene is TRBV7-9, the J gene TRBJ2-1; tentatively, D is TRBD1 (5 bases). This CDR3 spans 16 amino acids. Germline V lookup: CDR1 SEHNR, CDR2 FQNEAQ (reference sequence). V lost 2 bases and J 6 bases, leaving 17 bases between the germline ends. DNA of the CDR3: TGTGCCAGCAGCTTAAATAGGGCAGGGTCTAGCAATGAGCAGTTCTTC. This codes for CASSLNRAGSSNEQFF.

The V call is TRBV6-2 or TRBV6-3, the J call TRBJ2-7; D uncertain. This CDR3 has 13 residues. Germline lookup yields CDR1 MNHEY and CDR2 SVGEGT. The V gene lost 3 bases and the J gene lost 3 bases, with 9 bases spanning the gap. CDR3 DNA sequence: TGTGCCAGCAGTTATAATCCAGACTACGAGCAGTACTTC. Translation: CASSYNPDYEQYF.

This chain links TRBV7-8 with TRBJ2-1; D is possibly TRBD1 or TRBD2 (5 bases each). The CDR3 contains 15 residues. With 8 bases removed from V and 0 bases from J, the gap between germline ends came to 14 bases. Germline loops: CDR1 SGHVS, CDR2 FQNEAQ. CDR3 in DNA: TGTGCCAGCTGCTCTATGGGGGACTCCTACAATGAGCAGTTCTTC. It is translated as CASCSMGDSYNEQFF.

This sequence joins TRBV6-6 and TRBJ1-5, with D hard to call. This CDR3 is built from 16 residues. CDR1 MNHNY and CDR2 SVGAGI come from the germline V gene (reference sequence). V lost 3 bases and J 4 bases, leaving 16 bases between the germline ends. This chain's CDR3 is CASSYPIGQSNQPQHF. In DNA form, the CDR3 reads TGTGCCAGCAGTTATCCTATTGGGCAGTCAAATCAGCCCCAGCATTTT.

This clone was seen a handful of times. This chain uses TRBV6-4 with TRBJ2-5; D remains unclear. Germline assignment: CDR1 MRHNA and CDR2 SNTAGT. This CDR3 region has 13 residues. The ends were cut back, 6 bases at V and 1 base at J, with 9 bases in the middle. CDR3 in DNA: TGTGCCAGCAGCCTCAGTTTCCAAGAGACCCAGTACTTC. Protein product: CASSLSFQETQYF.

The V call is TRBV27, the J call TRBJ2-7; 8 bases match TRBD1. Trimming cost V 0 bases and J 6 bases; bases outside gene matches: 7. This CDR3 region has 15 residues. Germline lookup yields CDR1 MNHEY and CDR2 SMNVEV (reference sequence). The CDR3 DNA follows: TGTGCCAGCAGTTTATCGTGGGACAGGTATGCCGAGCAGTACTTC. It encodes CASSLSWDRYAEQYF.

The chain joins TRBV5-6 to TRBJ1-2; 8 nucleotides match TRBD1. The CDR3 is made up of 15 amino acids. With 2 bases clipped from V and 3 bases from J, the junction kept 6 bases outside the gene matches. CDR1 is SGHDT, CDR2 YYEEEE, per germline. The CDR3 spells CASSFRQGLYYGYTF. The CDR3 DNA sequence: TGTGCCAGCAGCTTCAGACAGGGGCTGTACTATGGCTACACCTTC.

The chain has TRBV9 and TRBJ1-1; maybe TRBD1 (6 bases). The CDR3 loop spans 14 amino acids. V was shortened by 4 bases and J by 6 bases, with 16 bases between the two germline ends. Germline assignment: CDR1 SGDLS and CDR2 YYNGEE. This chain's CDR3 is CASSSRQVPAEAFF. CDR3 in DNA: TGTGCCAGCAGCTCCCGACAGGTTCCCGCTGAAGCTTTCTTT. The entire variable domain, with the rest obtained from reference TRBV9 and TRBJ1-1, is as follows: DSGVTQTPKHLITATGQRVTLRCSPRSGDLSVYWYQQSLDQGLQFLIQYYNGEERAKGNILERFSAQQFPDLHSELNLSSLELGDSALYFCASSSRQVPAEAFFGQGTRLTVV.

CDR3 protein: CASSFGPNRGGYNEQFF. The CDR3 DNA is TGTGCCAGCAGCTTTGGTCCGAACAGGGGGGGCTACAATGAGCAGTTCTTC. This sequence joins TRBV5-6 and TRBJ2-1, with D tentatively TRBD1 (8 bases). CDR1 SGHDT and CDR2 YYEEEE come from the germline V gene. Trimming stripped 2 bases from V and 3 bases from J, with 18 bases between. CDR3 length: 17 amino acids.

The J gene is TRBJ1-2, the V gene TRBV6-2 or TRBV6-3; D may be TRBD1 (6 bases). Germline CDR1 reads MNHEY; CDR2 reads SVGEGT. This CDR3 spans 15 amino acids. Trimming took off 6 bases at V and 4 bases at J, with 18 bases between the two ends. The CDR3 DNA reads as TGTGCCAGCAGCCTACCACCGGACAGTACCTATGGCTACACCTTC. Translated: CASSLPPDSTYGYTF.

J is TRBJ1-6 and V is TRBV7-7; D remains unclear. This CDR3 contains 17 residues. V was pared by 3 bases and J by 0 bases, with 12 bases between. Germline CDR1 reads SSHAT; CDR2 reads FNYEAQ (reference sequence). The CDR3: CASSFPDSRSYNSPLHF. In DNA, the CDR3 is TGTGCCAGCAGCTTCCCGGACTCCCGCTCCTATAATTCACCCCTCCACTTT. The variable domain in full, completed from reference TRBV7-7 and TRBJ1-6, reads GAGVSQSPRYKVTKRGQDVTLRCDPISSHATLYWYQQALGQGPEFLTYFNYEAQPDKSGLPSDRFSAERPEGSISTLTIQRTEQRDSAMYRCASSFPDSRSYNSPLHFGNGTRLTVT.

The gene calls are TRBV6-2 or TRBV6-3 and TRBJ1-1; no definite D call. This CDR3 spans 16 amino acids. Trimming stripped 6 bases from V and 1 base from J, with 18 bases between. In germline, CDR1 is MNHEY, CDR2 SVGEGT. DNA for the CDR3: TGTGCCAGCAGCCCTCACCTTGTTCGACCGAACACTGAAGCTTTCTTT. Encoded protein: CASSPHLVRPNTEAFF.

The V and J genes are TRBV3-1 (or the pseudogene TRBV3-2) and TRBJ1-1; 8 bases line up with TRBD1. The CDR3 has 13 amino acids. The V segment lost 5 bases and the J segment 4 bases; nucleotides outside the gene matches: 3. Germline V gives CDR1 LGHDT, CDR2 YNNKEL (reference sequence). The CDR3 loop reads CASSDRGGTEAFF. CDR3 coding DNA: TGTGCCAGCAGCGACAGGGGTGGCACTGAAGCTTTCTTT.